Listed here are 16 T cell receptor beta chains from one sample, sequenced in a study of T-cell reconstitution after alpha-beta-depleted transplantation in children (TCRdb year 2016). In the paper's terms, the treatment or condition label means: allogeneic hematopoietic cell transplantation with graft depleted of TCRalphabeta T cells and CD19 B cells. The library was prepared using PCR. Instrument on record: Illumina HiSeq 2500. Molecular barcoding was employed in the preparation of TCR libraries, with unique molecular identifiers being used to normalize TCRbeta repertoire quantification. The public reads were run again by TCRdb, first through fastp at Q25 and then through MiXCR, and only productive beta chains were kept. Rows are combined by CDR3 protein, so each entry shows the most common genes and DNA. Across this sample there are about 300,000 distinct CDR3 sequences, with about 9.4% seen only once. The ten largest clonotypes hold 7.5% of the sample.

This specimen was PBMCs, taken before TCRalphabeta/CD19-depleted stem cell transplant. The origin of the receptors is a boy in the first two years of life with acute myeloid leukemia, due to receive a stem cell transplant.

The chain employs TRBV6-5 and TRBJ2-7, with TRBD2 matching 14 bases. The germline gives CDR1 MNHEY, CDR2 SVGAGI. The J segment lost 2 bases and the V segment lost 2 bases, leaving 5 bases of the junction unmatched. CDR3 length equals 17 residues. DNA of the CDR3: TGTGCCAGCAGTTACCTGGGACTAGCGGGAGCGGCCTACGAGCAGTACTTC. Its translation: CASSYLGLAGAAYEQYF.

This clonotype was counted many times. The genes are TRBV7-2 and TRBJ2-3; 13 nucleotides align to TRBD2. The ends lost 6 bases at V and 2 bases at J; junction bases unmatched: 5. CDR3 size: 16 residues. CDR1 and CDR2 from the germline V gene are SGHTA and FQGNSA. CDR3 coding DNA: TGTGCCAGCAGGCTGACTAGCGGGAGGAACACAGATACGCAGTATTTT. It yields the protein CASRLTSGRNTDTQYF.

In this sample, this clonotype turned up many times. The chain links TRBV5-1 to TRBJ2-7; no definite D call. The CDR3 runs 14 residues. V dropped 0 bases and J dropped 6 bases, with 13 bases sitting between them. CDR1 is SGHRS, CDR2 YFSETQ, per germline. CDR3 in amino acids: CASSLGRSQGEQYF. DNA of the CDR3: TGCGCCAGCAGCTTGGGTAGGAGCCAAGGCGAGCAGTACTTC.

This clonotype was seen repeatedly, ten times or more. The V call is TRBV4-3, the J call TRBJ2-2; D possibly matches TRBD1 or TRBD2 (5 bases each). The germline V and J ends were trimmed by 0 bases and 4 bases, with 9 bases remaining between them. The germline CDR1 and CDR2 sequences are LGHNA and YSLEER. This CDR3 spans 15 amino acids. CDR3 protein: CASSQERGPTGELFF. CDR3 coding DNA: TGCGCCAGCAGCCAAGAACGGGGCCCCACCGGGGAGCTGTTTTTT.

This clonotype was counted ten times or more. V and J are TRBV12-3 or TRBV12-4 and TRBJ2-4, with D hard to call. The CDR3 totals 14 residues. Between the trimmed V and J ends, which lost 6 bases and 0 bases, there was a span of 9 bases. The chain's CDR3 is CASSLRVAKNIQYF. The DNA for the CDR3 is TGTGCCAGCAGCCTCCGGGTAGCCAAAAACATTCAGTACTTC.

The chain is built from TRBV12-3 or TRBV12-4 and TRBJ2-3, with a possible D match to TRBD2 (9 bases). V dropped 7 bases and J dropped 4 bases, with 21 bases sitting between them. This CDR3 has 16 amino acids. Here the CDR3 DNA reads TGTGCCAGCAAAGGACAGGGACTAGCATATTCAGATACGCAGTATTTT. Translated: CASKGQGLAYSDTQYF.

Turning to this clonotype: A much larger clone sits a single nucleotide away, making a read error possible. The rearrangement links TRBV12-3 or TRBV12-4 to TRBJ1-1, with D possibly being TRBD1 (5 bases). The CDR3 covers 14 residues. Trimming took off 3 bases at V and 3 bases at J, with 11 bases between the two ends. CDR3 coding DNA: TGTGCCAGCAGTTTTAAGGGGTGGCACACTGAAGCTTTCTTT. It translates to CASSFKGWHTEAFF.

This clonotype was seen at least ten times. The V call is TRBV5-1, the J call TRBJ2-7; D tentatively reads TRBD1 or TRBD2 (5 bases each). This CDR3 spans 15 amino acids. V lost 1 base and J lost 0, with 11 bases in between. Germline lookup yields CDR1 SGHRS and CDR2 YFSETQ. The CDR3 sequence: CASSLSGRSSYEQYF. The CDR3, as DNA: TGCGCCAGCAGCTTGTCGGGACGGAGCTCCTACGAGCAGTACTTC.

This clonotype was seen repeatedly, ten times or more. The rearrangement links TRBV27 to TRBJ2-1, with D unresolved. The CDR3 runs to 17 residues. From germline, CDR1 is MNHEY and CDR2 SMNVEV (reference sequence). V was pared by 2 bases and J by 0 bases, with 14 bases between. This chain's CDR3 is CASSLRPRPSSYNEQFF. The CDR3 DNA follows: TGTGCCAGCAGTTTACGACCCCGCCCCAGCTCCTACAATGAGCAGTTCTTC.

This clonotype was recorded many times. This sequence joins TRBV7-8 and TRBJ2-2; TRBD2 matches 10 bases. V was pared by 4 bases and J by 7 bases, with 15 bases of the junction left unmatched. The CDR3 extends over 18 amino acids. Looked up from germline, CDR1 is SGHVS and CDR2 is FQNEAQ. The CDR3 region is CASSYRAKRGGPGGELFF. Here the CDR3 DNA reads TGTGCCAGCAGCTACCGGGCAAAGCGGGGGGGCCCGGGCGGGGAGCTGTTTTTT.

This clonotype was observed a handful of times. V gene TRBV5-5 combines with J gene TRBJ2-5; D is perhaps TRBD2 (5 bases). V shed 0 bases and J shed 1 base, with 7 bases lying between them. The length of the CDR3 is 14 residues. Germline lookup yields CDR1 SGHKS and CDR2 YYEKEE (reference sequence). In DNA, the CDR3 is TGTGCCAGCAGCTTGGTGCTAGCCCAAGAGACCCAGTACTTC. It specifies CASSLVLAQETQYF.

The chain combines TRBV5-1 with TRBJ2-3; 11 positions match TRBD2. The CDR3 is made up of 16 amino acids. V lost 4 bases and J lost 4; bases outside the gene matches: 8. The germline gives CDR1 SGHRS, CDR2 YFSETQ. The CDR3 coding sequence is TGCGCCAGCAGCCCGCGACTAGCGGGGACCTCAGATACGCAGTATTTT. As protein: CASSPRLAGTSDTQYF.

This clonotype occurred many times. This rearrangement joins TRBV28 to TRBJ2-3; TRBD2 matches at 12 bases. The CDR3 totals 19 residues. CDR1 is MDHEN and CDR2 is SYDVKM in the germline V gene. J was trimmed by 3 bases and V by 3 bases; bases with no gene match: 13. The DNA for the CDR3 is TGTGCCAGCAGTTTGTCTAACCCCGGGACTAGCGGGCCTACAGATACGCAGTATTTT. It encodes CASSLSNPGTSGPTDTQYF.

This clonotype was detected a few times. The rearrangement uses TRBV5-6 and TRBJ1-5; D not resolved. The V gene lost 2 bases and the J gene lost 0 bases, with 12 bases spanning the gap. In germline, CDR1 is SGHDT, CDR2 YYEEEE. The CDR3 consists of 16 residues. In nucleotides, the CDR3 is TGTGCCAGCAGCTTCCGACGGAGGAATAGCAATCAGCCCCAGCATTTT. Translation: CASSFRRRNSNQPQHF.

This clonotype has a count of ten or more. This chain connects TRBV5-4 to TRBJ2-4, with TRBD2 matching 8 bases. This CDR3 spans 14 amino acids. The germline V gene encodes CDR1 SGHNT and CDR2 YYREEE (reference sequence). Trimming took 4 bases from V and 8 from J; bases not matched to a gene: 8. CDR3 sequence reads: CASSPEGGRYIQYF. The CDR3 nucleotides are TGTGCCAGCAGCCCTGAAGGCGGGAGGTACATTCAGTACTTC.

There are a few counts of this clonotype. This chain links TRBV7-9 with TRBJ2-5; no clear D gene. This CDR3 spans 14 amino acids. The germline V gene encodes CDR1 SEHNR and CDR2 FQNEAQ (reference sequence). V lost 2 bases and J lost 1, with 8 bases in between. The CDR3 is CASSLNGLQETQYF. CDR3 DNA sequence: TGTGCCAGCAGCTTAAACGGGCTCCAAGAGACCCAGTACTTC.